The clone carrying this T cell receptor beta chain was recorded once. Its antigen is as yet unknown. The use of a sample-barcoded 5' primer and a J-beta primer mix characterized a second PCR of roughly 6 to 11 cycles. MiXCR was run by TCRdb on the 5' RACE reads, yielding one entry per CDR3 protein. The sample lists some 790,000 distinct CDR3 sequences; around 26% were seen once. This sample was taken from a study of blood T cells in healthy people across ages. General study findings and limits: Researchers report that TCR beta diversity correlated strongly with naive T cell percentage.

Total RNA amounts of at least 5 micrograms were extracted per sample. This sequence was found in a woman of 80 years or more in good health. Source material: blood.

CDR3 coding DNA: TGTGCCAGCAGCTCTGTACAGGGTGAAAAACTGTTTTTT. This encodes CASSSVQGEKLFF. The chain has TRBV7-2 and TRBJ1-4; TRBD1 might be the D (6 bases). V was trimmed by 4 bases and J by 7 bases, leaving 10 bases between them. This CDR3 region has 13 residues. CDR1 is SGHTA and CDR2 is FQGNSA in the germline V gene.